These 15 T cell receptor beta chains were all obtained from the same sample, sequenced in a study of CD8+CD57+ T cells in acquired aplastic anemia. Genomic DNA provided the template from which TCR beta VDJ and CDR3 profiles were obtained. One entry per CDR3 protein results from TCRdb running MiXCR on the reads. The profile shows some 180,000 distinct CDR3 sequences, less than 55% of them singletons. Material for sequencing was sorted CD4+, CD8+, or CD8+CD57+ T cells (not recorded which) from PBMCs. These receptors all come from a human donor in good health.

A note on this clonotype: It may be a read error: a sequence one base away is much more abundant. The V gene is TRBV4-2, the J gene TRBJ2-5; TRBD2 matches at 9 bases. This CDR3 has 17 residues. CDR1 and CDR2 from the germline V gene are LGHNA and YNFKEQ. The CDR3 DNA reads as TGTACCAGCAGCCAAGGCAGAGCGGGAGGTAGCATGGAGACCCAGTACTTC. Protein sequence: CTSSQGRAGGSMETQYF.

The chain carries TRBV2 and TRBJ2-5; 9 positions agree with TRBD1. Looked up from germline, CDR1 is SNHLY and CDR2 is FYNNEI. The V segment lost 8 bases and the J segment 5 bases; nucleotides outside the gene matches: 12. CDR3 size: 15 residues. The CDR3 region is CASGPRTGVRETQYF. The CDR3 bases are TGTGCCAGCGGCCCCCGGACAGGGGTTCGGGAGACCCAGTACTTC.

CDR3 in amino acids: CASSLTGYTYEQYF. The DNA for the CDR3 is TGTGCCAGCAGCTTGACAGGGTACACCTACGAGCAGTACTTC. V gene TRBV5-5 combines with J gene TRBJ2-7, with a tentative D call TRBD1 (6 bases). The CDR3 loop spans 14 amino acids. Germline assignment: CDR1 SGHKS and CDR2 YYEKEE (reference sequence). V dropped 1 base and J dropped 2 bases, with 10 bases sitting between them. The full variable domain, in which reference TRBV5-5 and TRBJ2-7 provide the parts outside the CDR3, is DAGVTQSPTHLIKTRGQQVTLRCSPISGHKSVSWYQQVLGQGPQFIFQYYEKEERGRGNFPDRFSARQFPNYSSELNVNALLLGDSALYLCASSLTGYTYEQYFGPGTRLTVT.

About this clonotype itself: Given a much more abundant clone one base away, this may be a read error. V usage is TRBV29-1 and J usage is TRBJ2-7; no clear D gene. CDR1 and CDR2 (germline): SQVTM, ANQGSEA. The CDR3 runs to 14 residues. V lost 5 bases to trimming and J lost 0 bases, with 14 bases between them. The CDR3 protein is CSVYEDASSYEQYF. Here the CDR3 DNA reads TGCAGCGTTTATGAGGACGCGAGCTCCTACGAGCAGTACTTC.

The rearrangement joins TRBV20-1 to TRBJ2-7; unclear D gene. The CDR3 loop spans 11 amino acids. Germline CDR1 and CDR2: DFQATT and SNEGSKA (reference sequence). The V end lost 0 bases, the J end lost 3 bases, and 3 bases lay between the germline ends. CDR3 loop: CSARDYYEQYF. CDR3 DNA sequence: TGCAGTGCTAGAGATTACTACGAGCAGTACTTC.

This clonotype is a singleton in its sample. The V and J genes are TRBV6-4 and TRBJ1-6; D gene ambiguous. CDR1 MRHNA and CDR2 SNTAGT come from the germline V gene. Trimming removed 0 bases at V and 5 bases at J, with 5 bases between. The CDR3 is made up of 14 amino acids. The CDR3 sequence is CASSDSPDNSPLHF. The CDR3 DNA reads as TGTGCCAGCAGTGACTCGCCAGATAATTCACCCCTCCACTTT.

This rearrangement joins TRBV12-3 or TRBV12-4 to TRBJ1-4; TRBD1 matches at 10 bases. The CDR3 has 16 amino acids. Germline trimming cut 0 bases from V and 10 bases from J; bases unmatched to any gene: 8. The CDR3 region is CASSLALRQGAPKLFF. CDR3 bases: TGTGCCAGCAGTTTAGCGCTGAGACAGGGGGCCCCAAAACTGTTTTTT.

The chain carries TRBV6-1 and TRBJ1-2; no clear D. The germline CDR1 and CDR2 sequences are MNHNS and SASEGT. Deletions cut 7 bases from V and 1 base from J, with 10 bases between. The CDR3 length is 13 residues. CDR3 DNA: TGTGCCAGCACTACTCCTGGTAACTATGGCTACACCTTC. Residues: CASTTPGNYGYTF.

A remark on this clonotype: A much larger clone lies one base from this, so it may be a read error. Given the absence of the conserved phenylalanine or tryptophan at the CDR3 end, a read error is likely. V usage is TRBV12-3 or TRBV12-4 and J usage is TRBJ2-2, with TRBD2 as a possible D gene (5 bases). This CDR3 is 14 amino acids long. V was cut by 7 bases and J by 1 base, with 10 bases left in between. As DNA, the CDR3 is TGTGCCAGCACCCCGGGATTGAACACCGGGGAGCTGTTTTCT. Amino acids: CASTPGLNTGELFS.

The CDR3 protein is CASRRLAGGSDTQYF. CDR3 coding DNA: TGTGCCAGCAGAAGACTAGCGGGGGGTTCAGATACGCAGTATTTT. The chain uses TRBV2 and TRBJ2-3; TRBD2 aligns across 13 bases. Trimming took 6 bases from V and 4 from J; bases not matched to a gene: 4. Per the germline V gene, CDR1 is SNHLY and CDR2 is FYNNEI. The length of the CDR3 is 15 residues.

This clonotype was seen at least ten times. Compared with germline, one end of the junction differs, possibly owing to a read error. The V call is TRBV29-1, the J call TRBJ1-2; TRBD1 agrees at 7 bases. The germline V gene encodes CDR1 SQVTM and CDR2 ANQGSEA. The CDR3 has 12 amino acids. CDR3 loop: CSVEGGGLGYTF. The CDR3 nucleotides read TGCAGCGTCGAAGGGGGCGGATTAGGCTACACCTTC.

This clonotype came up once. The chain joins TRBV7-3 to TRBJ2-1; no reliable D call. Germline assignment: CDR1 SGHTA and CDR2 FQGTGA. The CDR3 spans 16 residues. Trimming shortened V by 2 bases and J by 6 bases, and 17 bases separated the two germline ends. Here the CDR3 DNA reads TGTGCCAGCAGCTTAGGGCCTATCGTACGTCCCAATGAGCAGTTCTTC. Its translation is CASSLGPIVRPNEQFF.

This clonotype was counted many times. The chain links TRBV6-1 to TRBJ2-1, with 10 bases lining up with TRBD2. Trimming cost V 7 bases and J 4 bases; bases outside gene matches: 7. CDR1 and CDR2 from the germline V gene are MNHNS and SASEGT. The CDR3 runs to 15 residues. The chain's CDR3 is CASNTGLAVYNEQFF. As DNA, the CDR3 is TGTGCCAGCAATACCGGACTAGCGGTATACAATGAGCAGTTCTTC.

The chain carries TRBV7-6 and TRBJ1-5; the D is unclear. Germline assignment: CDR1 SGHVS and CDR2 FNYEAQ. The length of the CDR3 is 13 residues. V lost 5 bases to trimming and J lost 3 bases, with 8 bases between them. This CDR3 is CASSPSVNQPQHF. Here the CDR3 DNA reads TGTGCCAGCAGCCCGTCGGTCAATCAGCCCCAGCATTTT.

The CDR3 DNA reads as TGTGCCAGTAATCCGGGGGCTATTGGAGAGACCCAGTACTTC. Translated, it gives CASNPGAIGETQYF. The chain is built from TRBV19 and TRBJ2-5; D is tentatively TRBD1 or TRBD2 (6 bases each). Germline-derived CDR1 and CDR2 are LNHDA and SQIVND (reference sequence). V was trimmed by 7 bases and J by 4 bases, leaving 16 bases between them. The CDR3 has 14 residues.